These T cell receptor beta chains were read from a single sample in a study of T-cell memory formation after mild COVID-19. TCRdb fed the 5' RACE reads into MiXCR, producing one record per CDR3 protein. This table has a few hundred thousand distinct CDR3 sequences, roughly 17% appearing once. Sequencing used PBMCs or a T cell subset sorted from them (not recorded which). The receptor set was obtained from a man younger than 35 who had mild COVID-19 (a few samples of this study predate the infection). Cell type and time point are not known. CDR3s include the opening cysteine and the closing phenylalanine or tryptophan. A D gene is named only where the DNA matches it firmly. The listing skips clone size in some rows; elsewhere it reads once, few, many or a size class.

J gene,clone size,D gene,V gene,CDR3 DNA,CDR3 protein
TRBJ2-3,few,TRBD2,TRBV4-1,TGCGCCAGCAGCCTCGGGACTAGCGGGGGGCGCACAGATACGCAGTATTTT,CASSLGTSGGRTDTQYF
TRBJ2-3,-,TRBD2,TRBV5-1,TGCGCCAGCAGCGTACAAGGACTAGCGACAGATACGCAGTATTTT,CASSVQGLATDTQYF
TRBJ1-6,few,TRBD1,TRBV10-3,TGTGCCGGGAGGGGACAGGGGAATTCACCCCTCCACTTT,CAGRGQGNSPLHF
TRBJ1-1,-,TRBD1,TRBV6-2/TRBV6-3,TGTGCCAGCAGTCTTTCACAGGGGGAAGCTTTCTTT,CASSLSQGEAFF
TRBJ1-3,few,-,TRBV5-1,TGCGCCAGCAGCTTCGGGGACACCAGCTCTGGAAACACCATATATTTT,CASSFGDTSSGNTIYF
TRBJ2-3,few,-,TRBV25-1,TGTGCCAGCAGTGAACTCCTGGGGGATACGCAGTATTTT,CASSELLGDTQYF
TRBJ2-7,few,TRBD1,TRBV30,TGTGCCTGGGATCCGGGACAGGGGTGGGGCGAGCAGTACTTC,CAWDPGQGWGEQYF
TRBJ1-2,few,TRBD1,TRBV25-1,TGTGCCAGCAGTGAGGCAGGGGGAATCCATGGCTACACCTTC,CASSEAGGIHGYTF
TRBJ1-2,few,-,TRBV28,TGTGCCAGCAGTTTATACATTTCTGAGGGCTACACCTTC,CASSLYISEGYTF
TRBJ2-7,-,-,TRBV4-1,TGCGCCAGCAGCCAAGAAACATCCTACGAGCAGTACTTC,CASSQETSYEQYF
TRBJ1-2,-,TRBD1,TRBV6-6,TGTGCCAGCAGGTCGGGGCAGGGGGTAATCTATGGCTACACCTTC,CASRSGQGVIYGYTF
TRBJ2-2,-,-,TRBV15,TGTGCCACCAGCGCCCCGGAACCAAAGACGGCCGGGGAGCTGATTTTT,CATSAPEPKTAGELIF
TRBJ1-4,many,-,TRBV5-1,TGCGCCAGCAGCCCAGGGAGGGCTAATGAAAAACTGTTTTTT,CASSPGRANEKLFF
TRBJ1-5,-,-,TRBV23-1,TGCGCCAGCAGTCAATTGCCCAATCAGCCCCAGCATTTT,CASSQLPNQPQHF
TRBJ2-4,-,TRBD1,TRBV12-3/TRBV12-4,TGTGCCAGCACCCTGCGACAGGGCGGGCTGAACATTCAGTACTTC,CASTLRQGGLNIQYF
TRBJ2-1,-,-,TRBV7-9,TGTGCCAGCAGCGTGAAAGGGGCAGAACACAATGAGCAGTTCTTC,CASSVKGAEHNEQFF
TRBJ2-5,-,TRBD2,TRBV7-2,TGTGCCAGCACCGGACTAGCGGGGGAAGAGACCCAGTACTTC,CASTGLAGEETQYF
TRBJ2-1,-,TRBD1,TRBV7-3,TGTGCCAGCAGCCCGGGACAGGCGGTGGAAAATGAGCAGTTCTTC,CASSPGQAVENEQFF
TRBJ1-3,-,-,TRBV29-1,TGCAGCGTTATTACTGATTACTCTGGAAACACCATATATTTT,CSVITDYSGNTIYF
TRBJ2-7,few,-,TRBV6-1,TGTGCCAGCAGTGTTGTAGGCTACGAGCAGTACTTC,CASSVVGYEQYF
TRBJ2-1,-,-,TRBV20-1,TGCAGTGCCGCCCCCACTAGCCTCCGGGGGCAGTTCTTC,CSAAPTSLRGQFF
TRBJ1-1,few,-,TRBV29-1,TGCAGCGTTGTAGGGGGTGTAAACACTGAAGCTTTCTTT,CSVVGGVNTEAFF
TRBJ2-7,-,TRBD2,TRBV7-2,TGTGCCAGCACCCCTCGAGGACTAGCGGGGGGCCACGAGCAGTACTTC,CASTPRGLAGGHEQYF
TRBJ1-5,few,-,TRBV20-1,TGCAGTGCTAGAGACTGGGGGATGAGCAATCAGCCCCAGCATTTT,CSARDWGMSNQPQHF
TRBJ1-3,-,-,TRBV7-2,TGTGCCAGCAGCCTAGGGGCCCCTGGAAACACCATATATTTT,CASSLGAPGNTIYF
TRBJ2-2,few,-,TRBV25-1,TGTGCCAGCAGTGATTTTGGGCCCGGGGAGCTGTTTTTT,CASSDFGPGELFF
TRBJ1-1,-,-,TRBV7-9,TGTGCCAGCACCGATACTGGGTTTCAGAACACTGAAGCTTTCTTT,CASTDTGFQNTEAFF
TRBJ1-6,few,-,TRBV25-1,TGTGCCAGCAGCGCGACGGAGAATTCACCCCTCCACTTT,CASSATENSPLHF
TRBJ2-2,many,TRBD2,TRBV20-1,TGCAGTGCTAGAGGCGGGAGGAACACCGGGGAGCTGTTTTTT,CSARGGRNTGELFF
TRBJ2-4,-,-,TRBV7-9,TGTGCCAGCAGCTTCGAGGGGGAGGCCAAAAACATTCAGTACTTC,CASSFEGEAKNIQYF
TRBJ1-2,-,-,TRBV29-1,TGCAGCGTTACCTGGGGTTTAGAGAACTATGGCTACACCTTC,CSVTWGLENYGYTF
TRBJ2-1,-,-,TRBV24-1,TGTGCCACCAGTGATTACCCTGGGGGCCGCGATGAGCAGTTCTTC,CATSDYPGGRDEQFF
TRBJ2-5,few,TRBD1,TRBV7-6,TGTGCCAGCACCTTTGGGCAGGGGGTCCGAGAGACCCAGTACTTC,CASTFGQGVRETQYF
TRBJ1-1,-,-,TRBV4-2,TGTGCCAGCAGCCAAGCGTCAGGGTTGGACACTGAAGCTTTCTTT,CASSQASGLDTEAFF
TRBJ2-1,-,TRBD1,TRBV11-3,TGTGCCAGCAGTCCGGACAGGGGACCCCTCTACAATGAGCAGTTCTTC,CASSPDRGPLYNEQFF
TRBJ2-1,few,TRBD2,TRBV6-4,TGTGCCAGCAGTGCTAGCGGGGGCTCCTACAATGAGCAGTTCTTC,CASSASGGSYNEQFF
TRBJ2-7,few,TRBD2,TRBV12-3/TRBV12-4,TGTGCCAGCGGGACTAGCGGGGGTTCCTACGAGCAGTACTTC,CASGTSGGSYEQYF
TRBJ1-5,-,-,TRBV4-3,TGCGCCAGCAGCCCCGGAGAAGGTCAGCCCCAGCATTTT,CASSPGEGQPQHF
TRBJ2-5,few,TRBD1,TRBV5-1,TGCGCCAGCAGCCCTGGACAGGGGAGGCCCCAAGAGACCCAGTACTTC,CASSPGQGRPQETQYF
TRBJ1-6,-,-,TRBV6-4,TGTGCCAGCAGTGTTACAGGAGGTTTGACACCCCTCCACTTT,CASSVTGGLTPLHF
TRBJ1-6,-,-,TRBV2,TGTGCCAGCGGGTCGTATTCACCCCTCCACTTT,CASGSYSPLHF
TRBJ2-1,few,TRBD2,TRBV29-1,TGCAGCGTTGAGTGGCTAGCGGGGGGTAATGAGCAGTTCTTC,CSVEWLAGGNEQFF